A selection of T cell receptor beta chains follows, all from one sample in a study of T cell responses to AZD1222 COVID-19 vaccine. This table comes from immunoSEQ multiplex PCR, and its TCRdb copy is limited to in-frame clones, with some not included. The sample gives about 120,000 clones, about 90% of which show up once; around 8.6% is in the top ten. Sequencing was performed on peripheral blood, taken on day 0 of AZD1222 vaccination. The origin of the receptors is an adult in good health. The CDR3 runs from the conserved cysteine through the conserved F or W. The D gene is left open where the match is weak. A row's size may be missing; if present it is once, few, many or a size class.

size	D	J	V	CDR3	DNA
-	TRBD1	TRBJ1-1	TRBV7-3	CASSPTAGQGYTEAFF	TGTGCCAGCAGCCCCACCGCAGGACAGGGGTACACTGAAGCTTTCTTT
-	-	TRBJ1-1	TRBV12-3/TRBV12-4	CASSFGQLTEAFF	TGTGCCAGCAGCTTCGGACAGCTCACTGAAGCTTTCTTT
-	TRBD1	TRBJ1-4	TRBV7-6	CASSLARGNEKLFF	TGTGCCAGCAGCTTAGCCAGGGGGAATGAAAAACTGTTTTTT
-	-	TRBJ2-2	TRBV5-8	CASSLSPGTHTGELFF	TGTGCCAGCAGCTTGAGCCCCGGGACACACACCGGGGAGCTGTTTTTT
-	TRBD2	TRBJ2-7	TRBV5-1	CASSHASGGQVEEQYF	TGCGCCAGCAGCCACGCTAGCGGGGGCCAAGTAGAGGAGCAGTACTTC
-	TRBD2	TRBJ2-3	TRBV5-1	CASRTGLAGATDTQYF	TGCGCCAGCAGAACAGGACTAGCGGGGGCCACAGATACGCAGTATTTT
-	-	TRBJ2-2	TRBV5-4	CASSLGAGNTGELFF	TGTGCCAGCAGCTTGGGGGCAGGAAACACCGGGGAGCTGTTTTTT
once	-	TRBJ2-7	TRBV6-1	CASSEGDYEQYF	TGTGCCAGCAGTGAAGGGGACTACGAGCAGTACTTC
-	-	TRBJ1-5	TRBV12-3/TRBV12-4	CASSLAGNQPQHF	TGTGCCAGCAGTTTAGCGGGTAATCAGCCCCAGCATTTT
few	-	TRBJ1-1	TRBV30	CAWKRTRNTEAFF	TGTGCCTGGAAGCGGACCCGGAACACTGAAGCTTTCTTT
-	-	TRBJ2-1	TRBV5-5	CASSLVRTANNEQFF	TGTGCCAGCAGCTTGGTCCGGACAGCCAACAATGAGCAGTTCTTC
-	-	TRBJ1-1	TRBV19	CASSIGGGANTEAFF	TGTGCCAGTAGTATAGGGGGGGGCGCTAACACTGAAGCTTTCTTT
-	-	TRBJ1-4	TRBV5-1	CASSLSSALDEKLFF	TGCGCCAGCAGCTTGAGCTCGGCCTTAGATGAAAAACTGTTTTTT
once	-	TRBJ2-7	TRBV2	CASIGRSYEQYF	TGTGCCAGCATCGGCAGGAGCTACGAGCAGTACTTC
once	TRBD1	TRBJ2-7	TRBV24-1	CATSRFDLGQNEQYF	TGTGCCACCAGTAGATTTGACCTGGGACAGAACGAGCAGTACTTC
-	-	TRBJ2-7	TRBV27	CASSPGEKIYEQYF	TGTGCCAGCAGCCCGGGAGAAAAAATCTACGAGCAGTACTTC
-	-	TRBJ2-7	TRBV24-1	CATSDTDYEQYF	TGTGCCACCAGTGACACAGACTACGAGCAGTACTTC
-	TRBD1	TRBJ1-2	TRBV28	CASTNLGQGYDYTF	TGTGCCAGCACAAACCTGGGACAGGGATATGACTACACCTTC
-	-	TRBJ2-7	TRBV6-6	CASSYGVGYEQYF	TGTGCCAGCAGTTACGGAGTGGGCTACGAGCAGTACTTC
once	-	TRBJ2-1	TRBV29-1	CSVDRQGRFSEQFF	TGCAGCGTTGATAGGCAGGGTAGGTTTAGTGAGCAGTTCTTC
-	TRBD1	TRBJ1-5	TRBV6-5	CASSYSQGNQPQHF	TGTGCCAGCAGTTACTCACAGGGGAATCAGCCCCAGCATTTT
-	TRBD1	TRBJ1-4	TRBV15	CATSKDRGLNEKLFF	TGTGCCACCAGCAAGGACAGGGGGCTCAATGAAAAACTGTTTTTT
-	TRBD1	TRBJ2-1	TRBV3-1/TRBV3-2	CASSFGTGGYNEQFF	TGTGCCAGCAGCTTCGGGACAGGGGGATACAATGAGCAGTTCTTC
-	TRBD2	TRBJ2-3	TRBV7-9	CASSRWTSGRAGADTQYF	TGTGCCAGCAGCCGATGGACTAGCGGGAGGGCCGGTGCAGATACGCAGTATTTT
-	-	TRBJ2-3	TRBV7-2	CASSLQPSSSTDTQYF	TGTGCCAGCAGCCTCCAACCTAGCAGTAGCACAGATACGCAGTATTTT
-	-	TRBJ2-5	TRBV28	CASSLGSQETQYF	TGTGCCAGCAGTTTAGGTTCCCAAGAGACCCAGTACTTC
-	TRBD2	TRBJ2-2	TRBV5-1	CASSPTGGPNTGELFF	TGCGCCAGCAGCCCCACGGGGGGACCGAACACCGGGGAGCTGTTTTTT
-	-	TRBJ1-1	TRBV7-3	CASSLGVYTEAFF	TGTGCCAGCAGCTTAGGGGTTTACACTGAAGCTTTCTTT
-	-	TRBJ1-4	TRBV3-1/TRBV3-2	CASSQEGHGGKLFF	TGTGCCAGCAGCCAAGAAGGGCACGGAGGAAAACTGTTTTTT
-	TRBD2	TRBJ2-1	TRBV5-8	CASSPWGSGPYNEQFF	TGTGCCAGCAGCCCCTGGGGTAGCGGGCCTTACAATGAGCAGTTCTTC
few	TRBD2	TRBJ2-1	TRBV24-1	CATSDLSGSKNEQFF	TGTGCCACCAGTGACCTGAGCGGGAGTAAGAATGAGCAGTTCTTC
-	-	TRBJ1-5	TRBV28	CASSPFARDRNQPQHF	TGTGCCAGCAGTCCCTTCGCCCGGGACCGAAATCAGCCCCAGCATTTT